This note documents a single T cell receptor (beta chain) sequence. This clonotype appeared a few times. Which antigen it targets is not known. Per-base qualities were not stored, and no clone one base away is much larger. The library was prepared using 5' RACE. This sample was sequenced with an Illumina HiSeq 2500. A second 7 to 11 cycle PCR used a sample-barcoded 5' primer and a J-beta primer mix. Each TCR beta cDNA molecule received a unique molecular identifier from a template-switch 5' adaptor carrying 12 random nucleotides. Each sample yielded at least 2.5 million CDR3-containing paired-end reads. First-strand cDNA synthesis was performed from all RNA using the Mint cDNA synthesis kit, with priming by a TRBC-specific oligonucleotide. After uracil-DNA glycosylase treatment, a first 18-cycle PCR used universal primers M1SS and BC2_uni_R on all cDNA. In the original analysis: Each sample was normalized by randomly selecting 1 million high-quality reads, each carrying a distinct molecular identifier. Instead of being binned into consensus sequences, reads with shared molecular identifiers were discarded. MiTCR, run with a Q25 quality threshold and the strictest error-elimination algorithm, handled CDR3 identification, clonotype clustering and error correction. A nonparametric unseen species model using Euler transformation provided a lower-bound estimate of total TCR beta diversity. The public reads were quality trimmed at Q25 with fastp and then assembled into clones with MiXCR by TCRdb, keeping productive beta chains. Rows merge per CDR3 protein into single entries with the most common DNA and genes. The V and J calls and clone size come from TCRdb's table, not from the authors' own analysis. Here the sample has 850,000 to 1,000,000 distinct CDR3 sequences; 45% to 60% occur a single time. The ten largest clones capture over 20% of the sample.

The CDR3 measures 13 amino acids from cysteine to phenylalanine. Only the CDR3 DNA stays, 39 bases, in frame from base 1. CDR1 and CDR2 are drawn from the germline V gene: SQVTM, ANQGSEA. V trim: 3 bases; J trim: 9 bases; unmatched bases: 7. This sample is part of a study of blood T cells in healthy people across ages (dated by TCRdb to the mid-2010s). A note on the overall study: In model experiments, roughly one uniquely barcoded TCR beta cDNA molecule per two T cells was captured by template switching. Donors of different ages were randomly distributed across sequencing lanes to avoid experimental bias. The donors were split into four age groups: young (average 16 years), middle-aged (roughly 42), aged (roughly 68) and long-lived (approximately 80). The study measured age-related changes in TCR beta repertoire diversity using deep sequencing normalized with unique cDNA molecular identifiers. Two additional independent replicas of 1 million unique cDNA reads from the same blood draw were analyzed for two donors (one aged 18 to 30 and one aged 80 or older). Results and caveats for the whole study, not just this receptor: Observed TCR beta diversity correlated strongly with the percentage of naive T cells measured by flow cytometry. The long-lived group showed more naive CD4+ T cells, fewer expanded clones and increased TCR diversity than the aged group, suggesting age selection. Estimates of total diversity from one million sequenced T cells were regarded as lower bounds and underestimates. Because donor CMV infection status was unknown, age-related changes in expanded clonotypes were potentially confounded. Observed TCR beta diversity per million T cells fell roughly linearly with age, and a significant reduction was already apparent by age around 36. Because profiling used bulk unsorted PBMCs, naive and antigen-experienced compartments could not be compared conclusively.

The donors were roughly 40 Caucasian individuals from Russia, aged roughly 6 to 90 years, who were systemically healthy. Each donor gave ten milliliters of peripheral blood, drawn into EDTA-treated Vacutainer tubes. Ficoll-Paque density-gradient centrifugation was used to isolate PBMCs, with at least 6 million per sample. Trizol reagent was used to extract total RNA from PBMCs, with at least 5 micrograms per sample. The percentages of naive CD45RAhigh/CD27high T cells were determined by flow cytometry on a PBMC aliquot from every donor. The chain is encoded by TRBV29-1 joined to TRBJ2-5; 10 bases in the middle match TRBD1. The TCR comes from a woman aged 60-70 years in good health. What was sequenced was blood. For the CDR3, the sequence is CSVEDRGVEAQYF. The DNA is TGCAGCGTTGAGGACAGGGGGGTTGAGGCCCAGTACTTC.